This paragraph reports one T cell receptor beta chain. The data are from a study of T cell changes during pregnancy in multiple sclerosis. Repertoires were generated with immunoSEQ multiplex PCR, while TCRdb's copy carries only in-frame clones and drops some. Here the sample spans about 24,000 clones, 88% being singletons. The sample here was CD4+ T cells from peripheral blood mononuclear cells, taken in the first trimester of pregnancy. This clonotype originated in a female donor in good health, enrolled as a control in a pregnancy study.

The CDR3 region has the DNA TGTGCCAGCTCACCCCGCGGGGCCGCTAACTATGGCTACACCTTC. This codes for CASSPRGAANYGYTF. V is TRBV18 and J is TRBJ1-2, with D possibly TRBD1 on 5 matching bases. Germline V gives CDR1 KGHSH, CDR2 LQKENI. V lost 3 bases and J lost 0, with 11 bases in between. The CDR3 loop spans 15 amino acids.